This T cell receptor (beta chain) was profiled in a study of cytomegalovirus exposure and HLA in healthy donors. Notes on the study in general: Immune exposure information available was restricted to CMV serostatus. Further analysis, carried out later, found HLA-associated TCR beta chains more clonally expanded than equally common other chains.

V was pared by 7 bases and J by 3 bases, with 19 bases between. Germline lookup yields CDR1 GTSNPN and CDR2 SVGIG (reference sequence). The length of the CDR3 is 14 residues. Primers: 60 Vbeta forward and 13 Jbeta reverse. As originally analysed: It was a later analysis that counted tens of millions of unique TCR beta chains, of which some 9.9 million were shared. Assay used: immunoSEQ multiplex PCR; TCRdb lists only in-frame clones, some missing. V and J calls and clone size are those listed in that table; D and trimming were worked out from the DNA. The profile shows over 100,000 clones, about three quarters of them singletons. The donors comprised healthy bone marrow donors. For this clone: What it recognizes is unknown.

The rearrangement uses TRBV30 and TRBJ2-7; perhaps TRBD2 as D (5 bases). The sample was PBMCs. The receptor was derived from a man between 60 and 75 years old in good health and CMV-seropositive. CDR3 amino acids: CAFRIRSGVYEQYF. CDR3 in DNA: TGTGCCTTCCGAATCCGGTCCGGGGTCTACGAGCAGTACTTC.